Each of the 23 T cell receptor beta chains below was sequenced from the same sample in a study of breast tumors, draining lymph nodes, adjacent tissues (dated by TCRdb to the mid-2010s). To prepare the library, multiplex PCR was applied. Sequencing relied on an Illumina HiSeq 2000. Using fastp at Q25 and MiXCR, TCRdb reprocessed the public reads and kept productive beta chains. Each CDR3 protein appears once, grouped with its most common genes and DNA. The sample table contains some 170,000 distinct CDR3 sequences; only one count was recorded for roughly a third of them. Over 3.5% of the sample is in the top ten clones. The lymph node samples were taken from the axillary draining lymph nodes of breast cancer patients. Specimen: axillary lymph node tissue. The receptor source for this set is a female donor with breast cancer. Some clones in this sample may be carry-over from other donors' samples.

This clonotype came up once. CDR3 nucleotides: TGTGCCAGCAGCCAAGAGCCCCCAGCGGGGTCCTACGAGCAGTACTTC. Amino acid sequence: CASSQEPPAGSYEQYF. The V and J genes are TRBV3-1 and TRBJ2-7; TRBD2 matches at 7 bases. The J segment lost 1 base and the V segment lost 0 bases, leaving 6 bases of the junction unmatched. The CDR3 loop spans 16 amino acids. Germline V CDR1 and CDR2: LGHDT, YNNKEL (reference sequence).

This clonotype was detected ten times or more. The CDR3 region has the DNA TGTGCCAGCAGTTCGACTAGCGGGGCTTCCTACGAGCAGTACTTC. It encodes CASSSTSGASYEQYF. This sequence joins TRBV7-2 and TRBJ2-7; the match to TRBD2 covers 11 bases. The CDR3 spans 15 residues. CDR1 is SGHTA, CDR2 FQGNSA, per germline. J gave up 1 base and V 6 bases, and 5 bases lay outside the gene matches.

Many counts were recorded for this clonotype. This chain joins TRBV30 and TRBJ2-7; the D call may be TRBD1 or TRBD2 (7 bases each). There are 13 residues in the CDR3. The germline CDR1 and CDR2 sequences are GTSNPN and SVGIG (reference sequence). Deletions cut 4 bases from V and 2 bases from J, with 12 bases between. The CDR3 sequence: CAWIQGGTYEQYF. In nucleotides, the CDR3 is TGTGCCTGGATTCAGGGGGGGACCTACGAGCAGTACTTC.

Only a few counts were recorded for this clonotype. The chain uses TRBV3-1 and TRBJ2-5, with 8 bases matching TRBD1. Germline assignment: CDR1 LGHDT and CDR2 YNNKEL (reference sequence). The CDR3 totals 15 residues. Unmatched junction bases numbered 7, after V lost 2 bases and J lost 5 bases. CDR3 residues: CASSQSGQGPETQYF. DNA for the CDR3: TGTGCCAGCAGCCAATCAGGACAGGGTCCGGAGACCCAGTACTTC.

This clonotype was detected ten times or more. J is TRBJ2-7 and V is TRBV28; TRBD1 matches at 10 bases. Germline values: CDR1 MDHEN, CDR2 SYDVKM. V dropped 6 bases and J dropped 0; count of bases not matched to a gene: 8. CDR3 length: 16 amino acids. The CDR3 loop is CASSVSGTGDSYEQYF. The CDR3 nucleotides are TGTGCCAGCAGCGTGTCGGGGACAGGGGACTCCTACGAGCAGTACTTC. Together with reference TRBV28 and TRBJ2-7, the CDR3 gives the full variable domain: DVKVTQSSRYLVKRTGEKVFLECVQDMDHENMFWYRQDPGLGLRLIYFSYDVKMKEKGDIPEGYSVSREKKERFSLILESASTNQTSMYLCASSVSGTGDSYEQYFGPGTRLTVT.

The V and J genes are TRBV20-1 and TRBJ1-2; D not resolved. Germline CDR1 DFQATT, CDR2 SNEGSKA (reference sequence). V was pared by 0 bases and J by 6 bases, with 11 bases between. This CDR3 comprises 13 residues. The CDR3 spells CSARDSIGNGYTF. DNA for the CDR3: TGCAGTGCTAGAGACTCAATAGGGAATGGCTACACCTTC.

This clonotype was seen only a few times. Just one base apart from a much larger clone, this may be a read error. The chain has TRBV20-1 and TRBJ1-2, with D perhaps matching TRBD1 (5 bases). Per germline, CDR1 DFQATT and CDR2 SNEGSKA (reference sequence). The CDR3 contains 12 residues. The CDR3 region is CSARAGMEGSTF. The CDR3 nucleotides are TGCAGTGCCCGAGCAGGGATGGAGGGCTCCACCTTC.

DNA of the CDR3: TGTGCCAGCAGTTTAGGGGGATTTATGAGCAATCAGCCCCAGCATTTT. Translated: CASSLGGFMSNQPQHF. The chain uses TRBV28 and TRBJ1-5; possibly TRBD1 for D (5 bases). In germline, CDR1 is MDHEN, CDR2 SYDVKM. Trimming left V 2 bases short and J 1 base short, with 12 bases between. The CDR3 is 16 residues long. Complete variable domain (other parts from reference TRBV28 and TRBJ1-5): DVKVTQSSRYLVKRTGEKVFLECVQDMDHENMFWYRQDPGLGLRLIYFSYDVKMKEKGDIPEGYSVSREKKERFSLILESASTNQTSMYLCASSLGGFMSNQPQHFGDGTRLSIL.

This clonotype appeared many times. The V gene is TRBV6-1, the J gene TRBJ2-7, with D uncertain. The length of the CDR3 is 13 residues. The germline V gene encodes CDR1 MNHNS and CDR2 SASEGT. The germline V and J ends were trimmed by 7 bases and 7 bases, with 17 bases remaining between them. The CDR3 region is CASTPPALREQYF. Here the CDR3 DNA reads TGTGCCAGCACTCCTCCGGCACTACGGGAGCAGTACTTC.

V is TRBV10-3 and J is TRBJ2-7; D may correspond to TRBD1 or TRBD2 (5 bases each). The CDR3 contains 16 residues. V was clipped by 3 bases and J by 4 bases, with 19 bases between them. Germline-derived CDR1 and CDR2 are ENHRY and SYGVKD. The CDR3 nucleotides are TGTGCCATCAGTGATCCATACAGGAGGACTGGTTACGAGCAGTACTTC. This sequence encodes CAISDPYRRTGYEQYF.

This clonotype was counted many times. This chain connects TRBV7-2 to TRBJ2-3, with 13 bases that match TRBD2. This CDR3 has 16 amino acids. Germline loops: CDR1 SGHTA, CDR2 FQGNSA. With 5 bases clipped from V and 2 bases from J, the junction kept 4 bases outside the gene matches. For the CDR3, the DNA is TGTGCCAGCAGCCGCGGGACTAGCGGGGTCACAGATACGCAGTATTTT. It specifies CASSRGTSGVTDTQYF.

As regards this clonotype: A read error may explain this, as a much larger clone is one base away. The rearrangement uses TRBV11-2 and TRBJ2-1; the D is unclear. CDR1 and CDR2 from the germline V gene are SGHAT and FQNNGV. The CDR3 runs to 11 residues. CDR3 sequence: CASNGYNEPFF. CDR3 nucleotides: TGTGCCAGCAATGGCTACAATGAGCCGTTCTTC.

Note on this clonotype: A much more abundant neighbour one base away suggests this may be a read error. This CDR3 fails to terminate in the conserved phenylalanine or tryptophan, so it likely reflects a read error. The CDR3 coding sequence is TGTGCCAGCAGCGGACGTCCTACCTACGAGCAGTACCTC. Its protein is CASSGRPTYEQYL. This sequence joins TRBV3-1 and TRBJ2-7; no firm D call. V lost 5 bases, J lost 2 bases, and 10 bases lay in between. The germline V gene encodes CDR1 LGHDT and CDR2 YNNKEL (reference sequence). CDR3 length: 13 residues.

Regarding this clonotype: This may come from a read error, since a much larger clone is one base off. The CDR3 spells CATSDDERREQLF. The CDR3 DNA reads TGTGCCACCAGTGACGATGAGAGGAGGGAGCAGCTCTTC. The genes are TRBV24-1 and TRBJ2-1; weak D call: TRBD2 (6 bases). The germline gives CDR1 KGHDR, CDR2 SFDVKD. The CDR3 length is 13 residues.

This clonotype was counted a few times. One base away lies a much larger clone, so this may be a sequencing read error. CDR3 in DNA: TGTGCCAGCAGCCAAAGGGGACAGGGCAGGCCCTACGCGCAGTACTTC. Translation gives CASSQRGQGRPYAQYF. The rearrangement uses TRBV14 and TRBJ2-7; TRBD1 aligns across 9 bases. CDR3 length: 16 amino acids. Germline V gives CDR1 SGHDN, CDR2 FVKESK.

Many counts were recorded for this clonotype. V usage is TRBV30 and J usage is TRBJ1-5; D not certain. Germline CDR1 reads GTSNPN; CDR2 reads SVGIG (reference sequence). This CDR3 has 13 residues. The V and J ends lost 0 bases and 7 bases respectively, with 10 bases between them. This CDR3 is CAWSVSGSQPQHF. For the CDR3, the DNA is TGTGCCTGGAGTGTCTCGGGGTCCCAGCCCCAGCATTTT.

With respect to this clonotype: A read error is possible here, since a much larger clone lies one base away. The chain has TRBV6-6 and TRBJ2-1; possibly TRBD2 for D (6 bases). CDR1 is MNHNY and CDR2 is SVGAGI in the germline V gene (reference sequence). V lost 5 bases and J 0 bases, leaving 20 bases between the germline ends. The CDR3 totals 18 residues. This CDR3 reads CASSSHYSGINSYNEQFF. CDR3 sequence (DNA): TGTGCCAGCAGTAGTCACTATAGCGGAATTAACTCCTACAATGAGCAGTTCTTC.

In this sample, this clonotype turned up many times. The V gene is TRBV7-8, the J gene TRBJ2-3, with 13 bases matching TRBD2. Germline V lookup: CDR1 SGHVS, CDR2 FQNEAQ. With V trimmed by 4 bases and J by 2 bases, 12 bases remained unmatched. The CDR3 sequence is 19 residues long. In DNA, the CDR3 is TGTGCCAGCAGCTCCCGAACTAGCGGGGGGGTACCTTTCACAGATACGCAGTATTTT. It encodes CASSSRTSGGVPFTDTQYF.

This clonotype was observed at least ten times. This sequence joins TRBV7-9 and TRBJ2-1; the D is unclear. Germline V gives CDR1 SEHNR, CDR2 FQNEAQ (reference sequence). The germline V and J ends were trimmed by 5 bases and 0 bases, with 14 bases remaining between them. This CDR3 spans 16 amino acids. CDR3 DNA sequence: TGTGCCAGCAGCCCCCCCCTAGGAAGCTCCTACAATGAGCAGTTCTTC. It encodes CASSPPLGSSYNEQFF. Looking up the rest from reference TRBV7-9 and TRBJ2-1 gives the full variable domain: DTGVSQNPRHKITKRGQNVTFRCDPISEHNRLYWYRQTLGQGPEFLTYFQNEAQLEKSRLLSDRFSAERPKGSFSTLEIQRTEQGDSAMYLCASSPPLGSSYNEQFFGPGTRLTVL.

The chain uses TRBV19 and TRBJ1-1, with D maybe TRBD1 (5 bases). Germline assignment: CDR1 LNHDA and CDR2 SQIVND (reference sequence). Trimming removed 7 bases from V and 3 bases from J, with 12 bases in between. CDR3 length: 13 residues. The CDR3 reads CASKSQGYTEAFF. The CDR3 bases are TGTGCCAGTAAGTCCCAGGGCTACACTGAAGCTTTCTTT.

Points on this clonotype: This may arise from a read error, as a much more abundant clone is one base away. The genes are TRBV6-2 or TRBV6-3 and TRBJ2-2, with D possibly being TRBD1 (6 bases). The CDR3 runs 15 residues. CDR1 MNHEY and CDR2 SVGEGT come from the germline V gene. The CDR3 DNA reads TGTGCCAGCAGCAAAAACAGGGTCCGCACCTGGGAGCTGTTTTTT. It is translated as CASSKNRVRTWELFF.

This clonotype was recorded only once. The chain combines TRBV9 with TRBJ2-5; TRBD2 aligns across 8 bases. CDR3 size: 15 residues. The germline gives CDR1 SGDLS, CDR2 YYNGEE. The ends lost 4 bases at V and 5 bases at J; junction bases unmatched: 10. Here the CDR3 reads CASSPGGGARETQYF. CDR3 coding DNA: TGTGCCAGCAGCCCCGGGGGGGGGGCTAGGGAGACCCAGTACTTC.

Of note for this clonotype: Lacking the conserved final phenylalanine or tryptophan, this CDR3 likely reflects a read error. The chain couples TRBV20-1 to TRBJ1-5; no definite D call. CDR1 is DFQATT, CDR2 SNEGSKA, per germline (reference sequence). CDR3 length: 14 residues. V lost 1 base to trimming and J lost 4 bases, with 11 bases between them. The CDR3: CSARGEQGNQPQHG. The CDR3 region has the DNA TGCAGTGCTAGAGGGGAGCAAGGGAATCAGCCCCAGCATGGT.